The 16 T cell receptor beta chains listed next were all sequenced from one sample in a study of T cell repertoires in cytomegalovirus infection. Each CDR3 protein gets one entry after TCRdb re-called the reads with MiXCR. The sample lists 450,000 to 650,000 distinct CDR3 sequences; 26% were seen once. Sequencing was performed on PBMCs. These receptors all stem from a human donor in good health (CMV status not recorded). Some clones in this sample may be carry-over from other donors' samples.

About this clonotype itself: A read error may explain this, as a much larger clone is one base away. V and J are TRBV7-2 and TRBJ2-3; 7 bases align to TRBD1. The CDR3 has 13 residues. Germline CDR1 reads SGHTA; CDR2 reads FQGNSA. The CDR3 DNA sequence: TGTGCCAGCAGGCCTCGACAGGGTAACACGCAGTTTTTT. Translated: CASRPRQGNTQFF. The variable domain in full, with the rest retrieved from reference TRBV7-2 and TRBJ2-3, is GAGVSQSPSNKVTEKGKDVELRCDPISGHTALYWYRQSLGQGLEFLIYFQGNSAPDKSGLPSDRFSAERTGGSVSTLTIQRTQQEDSAVYLCASRPRQGNTQFFGPGTRLTVL.

This clonotype was recorded only once. The chain combines TRBV19 with TRBJ1-5; tentatively, D is TRBD1 (5 bases). Per the germline V gene, CDR1 is LNHDA and CDR2 is SQIVND (reference sequence). Trimming removed 4 bases at V and 4 bases at J, with 14 bases between. The CDR3 is 15 amino acids. The CDR3 sequence: CASSTVAGPNQPQHF. In DNA, the CDR3 is TGTGCCAGTAGTACGGTTGCGGGGCCTAATCAGCCCCAGCATTTT.

The rearrangement uses TRBV29-1 and TRBJ2-1; TRBD2 matches 7 bases. CDR1 is SQVTM, CDR2 ANQGSEA, per germline. The CDR3 runs 13 residues. V shed 6 bases, J shed 5 bases, and the junction held 7 bases outside the gene matches. CDR3 in DNA: TGCAGCGTCGTACACCGGGGGGACAATGAGCAGTTCTTC. Translating gives CSVVHRGDNEQFF.

The genes are TRBV20-1 and TRBJ1-2, with 7 bases aligning to TRBD1. CDR3 size: 13 residues. Unmatched junction bases numbered 9, after V lost 5 bases and J lost 6 bases. Germline CDR1 and CDR2: DFQATT and SNEGSKA (reference sequence). CDR3 protein: CSAGLTGIHGYTF. The DNA for the CDR3 is TGCAGTGCTGGGTTGACAGGGATTCATGGCTACACCTTC.

This clonotype was observed a few times. This chain links TRBV7-3 with TRBJ2-3, with D tentatively TRBD1 or TRBD2 (5 bases each). V dropped 0 bases and J dropped 6 bases, with 10 bases sitting between them. This CDR3 is built from 14 residues. Germline V lookup: CDR1 SGHTA, CDR2 FQGTGA. The CDR3: CASSLTAGGDTQYF. CDR3 nucleotide sequence: TGTGCCAGCAGCTTAACGGCTGGGGGTGATACGCAGTATTTT.

J is TRBJ2-1 and V is TRBV29-1, with D perhaps matching TRBD2 (6 bases). Germline V gene sequence: CDR1 SQVTM, CDR2 ANQGSEA. V was trimmed by 6 bases and J by 1 base, leaving 10 bases between them. CDR3 size: 13 residues. In DNA, the CDR3 is TGCAGCGTCGGGGGTTTGTCCTACAATGAGCAGTTCTTC. Protein product: CSVGGLSYNEQFF.

The chain recombines TRBV5-4 with TRBJ1-1; D gene uncertain. The CDR3 contains 14 residues. Per germline, CDR1 SGHNT and CDR2 YYREEE (reference sequence). Trimming stripped 0 bases from V and 7 bases from J, with 13 bases between. Here the CDR3 DNA reads TGTGCCAGCAGCTTGGGTTCTTGGGGAGGTGAAGCTTTCTTT. This sequence encodes CASSLGSWGGEAFF.

V is TRBV18 and J is TRBJ2-1; 14 bases are shared with TRBD2. The germline gives CDR1 KGHSH, CDR2 LQKENI. The V segment lost 1 base and the J segment 9 bases; nucleotides outside the gene matches: 5. The CDR3 has 16 residues. CDR3 DNA sequence: TGTGCCAGCTCACCACGGGGACTAGCGGGAGATGGTGAGCAGTTCTTC. Translating gives CASSPRGLAGDGEQFF.

This clonotype was found a few times. The chain uses TRBV6-2 or TRBV6-3 and TRBJ2-3; the match to TRBD2 covers 9 bases. After removal of 2 bases from V and 2 bases from J, the junction contained 5 bases not matched to a gene. CDR1 is MNHEY, CDR2 SVGEGT, per germline. This CDR3 has 16 residues. CDR3 region: CASSYRLAEYTDTQYF. CDR3 nucleotides: TGTGCCAGCAGTTACAGACTAGCGGAATACACAGATACGCAGTATTTT.

About this clonotype itself: At one boundary the junction diverges from the germline segment, which might be a read error. The rearrangement joins TRBV14 to TRBJ2-5; D may be TRBD2 (6 bases). Germline CDR1 and CDR2: SGHDN and FVKESK. This CDR3 is 13 amino acids long. The CDR3 DNA is TGTGCCAGCAGCCAAGATTTGACCGGGAGTCCTGCATTC. It translates to CASSQDLTGSPAF.

CDR3 in amino acids: CASTLDGRANTGELFF. In DNA, the CDR3 is TGTGCCAGCACCCTCGACGGGAGGGCGAACACCGGGGAGCTGTTTTTT. The chain recombines TRBV7-9 with TRBJ2-2, with 8 bases aligning to TRBD2. This CDR3 contains 16 residues. V dropped 7 bases and J dropped 0; count of bases not matched to a gene: 7. Germline V gene lookup returns CDR1 SEHNR and CDR2 FQNEAQ (reference sequence).

This clonotype was detected many times. The chain's CDR3 is CASSLLAGGIGGEQYF. In DNA form, the CDR3 reads TGTGCCAGCAGCTTGCTAGCGGGAGGTATCGGCGGCGAGCAGTACTTC. The chain joins TRBV7-2 to TRBJ2-7; 11 bases fit TRBD2. Germline V CDR1 and CDR2: SGHTA, FQGNSA. Losses at the gene ends were 3 bases for V and 6 bases for J; bases not matched to a gene: 10. The CDR3 runs to 16 residues.

This chain connects TRBV11-2 to TRBJ2-1, with 8 nucleotides matching TRBD2. Germline V lookup: CDR1 SGHAT, CDR2 FQNNGV. V shed 6 bases, J shed 2 bases, and the junction held 0 bases outside the gene matches. The CDR3 spans 13 residues. CDR3 bases: TGTGCCAGCAGGGGACTAGCCTACAATGAGCAGTTCTTC. Protein: CASRGLAYNEQFF.

The V and J genes are TRBV28 and TRBJ2-2, with D possibly being TRBD1 (6 bases). CDR1 MDHEN and CDR2 SYDVKM come from the germline V gene. V lost 5 bases and J lost 4, with 17 bases in between. The CDR3 sequence is 16 residues long. CDR3 protein: CASSTDQGSGTGELFF. Here the CDR3 DNA reads TGTGCCAGCAGTACGGATCAGGGGTCGGGCACCGGGGAGCTGTTTTTT.

This clonotype has only a few counts. This chain links TRBV28 with TRBJ2-2; D might be TRBD1 (5 bases). Trimming removed 1 base at V and 1 base at J, with 10 bases between. Germline values: CDR1 MDHEN, CDR2 SYDVKM. The CDR3 loop spans 16 amino acids. CDR3 sequence: CASSLSTARNTGELFF. For the CDR3, the DNA is TGTGCCAGCAGTTTATCGACAGCTCGGAACACCGGGGAGCTGTTTTTT. Together with reference TRBV28 and TRBJ2-2, the CDR3 gives the full variable domain: DVKVTQSSRYLVKRTGEKVFLECVQDMDHENMFWYRQDPGLGLRLIYFSYDVKMKEKGDIPEGYSVSREKKERFSLILESASTNQTSMYLCASSLSTARNTGELFFGEGSRLTVL.

This clonotype was found a few times. J is TRBJ1-5 and V is TRBV7-2; D gene unclear. The CDR3 length is 15 residues. V lost 3 bases, J lost 11 bases, and 20 bases lay in between. CDR1 and CDR2 (germline): SGHTA, FQGNSA. CDR3 region: CASSLSGVSSGSQHF. In nucleotides, the CDR3 is TGTGCCAGCAGCTTGTCCGGGGTCTCCAGTGGGTCCCAGCATTTT.